These 23 T cell receptor beta chains originate from one sample sequenced in a study of T cells after posttransplantation cyclophosphamide. Only in-frame clones appear in the TCRdb table, and some are missing; sequencing was by immunoSEQ multiplex PCR. The sample contains roughly 49,000 clones, none of them singletons. The specimen sequenced was PBMCs. Source of these receptors: a man aged 35 to 55 in good health, CMV-negative, and a related stem cell transplant donor.

This clone came up many times. The chain carries TRBV27 and TRBJ2-3, with TRBD2 matching 9 bases. The CDR3 runs to 13 residues. J was trimmed by 2 bases and V by 10 bases; bases with no gene match: 4. Germline CDR1 is MNHEY and CDR2 is SMNVEV (reference sequence). The CDR3 sequence: CATRLAATDTQYF. The CDR3 DNA reads TGTGCCACCCGACTAGCGGCCACAGATACGCAGTATTTT.

This clone was detected many times. The gene calls are TRBV9 and TRBJ2-7; D might be TRBD2 (6 bases). Germline CDR1 SGDLS, CDR2 YYNGEE. Between the trimmed V and J ends, which lost 4 bases and 5 bases, there was a span of 19 bases. This CDR3 comprises 15 residues. This CDR3 is CASSRAGTPRDEQYF. The CDR3 DNA is TGTGCCAGCAGCAGAGCCGGGACTCCCAGGGACGAGCAGTACTTC.

This clone was observed many times. The rearrangement joins TRBV7-6 to TRBJ2-4, with D possibly matching TRBD2 (5 bases). The CDR3 is made up of 14 amino acids. The V end was cut by 1 base, the J end by 6 bases, with 10 bases between. Germline CDR1 reads SGHVS; CDR2 reads FNYEAQ. This chain's CDR3 is CASSLDGGGNIQYF. The DNA of the CDR3 is TGTGCCAGCAGCTTAGACGGAGGTGGAAACATTCAGTACTTC.

This clone occurred many times. V is TRBV7-9 and J is TRBJ2-7; 9 bases agree with TRBD1. The V gene end was trimmed by 6 bases and the J gene end by 4 bases; junction bases not matched to a gene: 7. This CDR3 contains 14 residues. CDR1 is SEHNR and CDR2 is FQNEAQ in the germline V gene (reference sequence). The CDR3 is CASRETGGAYEQYF. In DNA form, the CDR3 reads TGTGCCAGCAGGGAAACAGGGGGCGCGTACGAGCAGTACTTC.

This clone was seen many times. This chain connects TRBV28 to TRBJ2-1; 8 nucleotides align to TRBD2. V shed 1 base and J 0 bases; nucleotides not matched to a gene: 2. Per the germline V gene, CDR1 is MDHEN and CDR2 is SYDVKM. The CDR3 loop spans 16 amino acids. This CDR3 is CASSLSTSGSYNEQFF. DNA of the CDR3: TGTGCCAGCAGTTTATCAACTAGCGGCTCCTACAATGAGCAGTTCTTC.

This clone was detected many times. The chain has TRBV5-1 and TRBJ2-7; TRBD2 matches 16 bases. The CDR3 sequence is 16 residues long. The V gene's germline CDR1 is SGHRS and CDR2 YFSETQ. Trimming took 0 bases from V and 5 from J; bases not matched to a gene: 2. The CDR3 DNA sequence: TGCGCCAGCAGCTTGGGGGGACTAGCGGGAGGGAACGAGCAGTACTTC. The encoded protein is CASSLGGLAGGNEQYF.

This clone was seen at least ten times. The V gene is TRBV7-4, the J gene TRBJ1-4, with TRBD1 identical over 7 bases. The CDR3 consists of 15 residues. In germline, CDR1 is SGHVT, CDR2 SQSDAQ. Trimming removed 3 bases from V and 6 bases from J; junction bases left unmatched: 7. DNA of the CDR3: TGTGCCAGCAGCTTCGGGGGCAGGGGGGATGAAAAACTGTTTTTT. Amino acid sequence: CASSFGGRGDEKLFF.

This clone was counted at least ten times. The J gene is TRBJ2-6, the V gene TRBV7-6; 8 nucleotides align to TRBD1. Germline CDR1 reads SGHVS; CDR2 reads FNYEAQ. The CDR3 runs to 19 residues. Trimming cost V 1 base and J 3 bases; bases outside gene matches: 11. CDR3 protein: CASSLDMDRVGDGANVLTF. In nucleotides, the CDR3 is TGTGCCAGCAGCTTAGATATGGACAGGGTTGGGGATGGGGCCAACGTCCTGACTTTC.

This clone has at least ten counts. The chain uses TRBV19 and TRBJ2-2; tentative D call: TRBD2 (5 bases). Looked up from germline, CDR1 is LNHDA and CDR2 is SQIVND (reference sequence). CDR3 length: 15 residues. Deletions cut 7 bases from V and 0 bases from J, with 12 bases between. CDR3 loop: CASNYVATNTGELFF. CDR3 sequence (DNA): TGTGCCAGTAATTACGTAGCGACGAACACCGGGGAGCTGTTTTTT.

This clone was picked up a small number of times. CDR3 in DNA: TGTGCCAGCAGCCCGGACAGGGGAGTACGCGAGCAGTACTTC. Its protein product is CASSPDRGVREQYF. The chain employs TRBV7-9 and TRBJ2-5; 9 nucleotides match TRBD1. The DNA end lines up better with TRBJ2-7; the J call may be wrong. The CDR3 has 14 amino acids. CDR1 is SEHNR, CDR2 FQNEAQ, per germline (reference sequence).

At least ten counts were recorded for this clone. This chain joins TRBV6-5 and TRBJ1-2; maybe TRBD1 (6 bases). Germline assignment: CDR1 MNHEY and CDR2 SVGAGI. The CDR3 totals 16 residues. Trimming removed 0 bases at V and 2 bases at J, with 13 bases between. This chain's CDR3 is CASSYSRTEGNYGYTF. The DNA of the CDR3 is TGTGCCAGCAGTTACTCTAGGACAGAGGGGAACTATGGCTACACCTTC.

This clone was seen many times. The chain joins TRBV28 to TRBJ2-4, with D uncertain. The V end lost 4 bases, the J end lost 12 bases, and 16 bases lay between the germline ends. Germline values: CDR1 MDHEN, CDR2 SYDVKM. This CDR3 is 13 amino acids long. CDR3 bases: TGTGCCAGCAGTTCGCGCCGAGGTTCCCATCAGTACTTC. This sequence encodes CASSSRRGSHQYF.

This clone was seen at least ten times. The rearrangement links TRBV7-9 to TRBJ2-7; 9 nucleotides align to TRBD2. V lost 10 bases and J lost 7; bases outside the gene matches: 11. The CDR3 has 13 amino acids. The V gene's germline CDR1 is SEHNR and CDR2 FQNEAQ (reference sequence). In DNA form, the CDR3 reads TGTGCCACCGGGGGCGGGAGGGCCTCGGAGCAGTACTTC. Protein: CATGGGRASEQYF.

This clone was observed at least ten times. The chain combines TRBV7-2 with TRBJ2-1; D possibly corresponds to TRBD2 (6 bases). Trimming left V 5 bases short and J 2 bases short, with 16 bases between. This CDR3 is 16 amino acids long. Germline loops: CDR1 SGHTA, CDR2 FQGNSA. The CDR3 loop is CASSPTGRGTYNEQFF. The CDR3 DNA reads TGTGCCAGCAGCCCGACGGGGCGGGGTACCTACAATGAGCAGTTCTTC.

In this sample, this clone turned up many times. The chain is built from TRBV2 and TRBJ1-1, with TRBD1 matching over 7 bases. V trimming: 6 bases; J trimming: 3 bases; junction bases outside the gene matches: 7. Germline V lookup: CDR1 SNHLY, CDR2 FYNNEI. The CDR3 has 14 amino acids. CDR3 nucleotide sequence: TGTGCCAGCAGAGAGACAGGGTCCTACACTGAAGCTTTCTTT. It encodes CASRETGSYTEAFF.

This clone was seen at least ten times. This chain joins TRBV28 and TRBJ1-4; 7 bases agree with TRBD1. The CDR3 runs to 14 residues. V gave up 5 bases and J gave up 8 bases; unmatched junction bases: 8. Per the germline V gene, CDR1 is MDHEN and CDR2 is SYDVKM. DNA for the CDR3: TGTGCCAGCAGTCCCTCCGGGACAGCCGAAAAACTGTTTTTT. Translation: CASSPSGTAEKLFF.

This clone has a count of ten or more. The chain is built from TRBV4-2 and TRBJ2-1; 8 bases align to TRBD2. The CDR3 covers 15 residues. V lost 4 bases and J lost 9; bases outside the gene matches: 11. From germline, CDR1 is LGHNA and CDR2 YNFKEQ. CDR3 sequence: CASSREAGVGAEQFF. The CDR3 nucleotides read TGTGCCAGCAGCCGGGAAGCGGGAGTAGGGGCTGAGCAGTTCTTC.

This clone was seen many times. The chain links TRBV19 to TRBJ2-1; 14 bases line up with TRBD2. The junction had 6 bases not matched to a gene; V was cut back by 1 base and J by 4 bases. Germline V gene lookup returns CDR1 LNHDA and CDR2 SQIVND (reference sequence). This CDR3 contains 18 residues. The CDR3 DNA follows: TGTGCCAGTAGTATAGGACTAGCGGGAGGGGAAACGTACAATGAGCAGTTCTTC. This codes for CASSIGLAGGETYNEQFF.

This clone showed up many times. The V call is TRBV14, the J call TRBJ1-1, with D possibly being TRBD1 (6 bases). V shed 6 bases and J shed 11 bases, with 22 bases lying between them. The CDR3 totals 14 residues. The germline V gene encodes CDR1 SGHDN and CDR2 FVKESK. CDR3 amino acids: CASSPRDTVSRAFF. Written as DNA, the CDR3 is TGTGCCAGCAGTCCCCGGGACACAGTATCCCGGGCTTTCTTT. Full variable domain (remainder filled in from reference TRBV14 and TRBJ1-1): EAGVTQFPSHSVIEKGQTVTLRCDPISGHDNLYWYRRVMGKEIKFLLHFVKESKQDESGMPNNRFLAERTGGTYSTLKVQPAELEDSGVYFCASSPRDTVSRAFFGQGTRLTVV.

This clone showed up many times. This chain uses TRBV6-1 with TRBJ2-7; 11 bases match TRBD1. This CDR3 comprises 14 residues. The V and J ends lost 4 bases and 4 bases, in that order; junction bases with no gene match: 3. Per the germline V gene, CDR1 is MNHNS and CDR2 is SASEGT. The CDR3 DNA reads TGTGCCAGCAGTGCGGGGACAGGGGGTTACGAGCAGTACTTC. It is translated as CASSAGTGGYEQYF.

The rearrangement joins TRBV27 to TRBJ2-5; TRBD2 matches at 7 bases. The J call may be wrong; the DNA end is better matched by TRBJ2-7. The CDR3 is 15 residues long. From germline, CDR1 is MNHEY and CDR2 SMNVEV (reference sequence). The chain's CDR3 is CASSPRAGPLYEQYF. For the CDR3, the DNA is TGTGCCAGCAGTCCCCGAGCGGGACCCCTCTACGAGCAGTACTTC.

This clone was seen at least ten times. CDR3 sequence reads: CATSRVAGGPTDTQYF. The CDR3 DNA sequence: TGTGCCACCAGCAGAGTAGCGGGAGGGCCAACAGATACGCAGTATTTT. This chain links TRBV15 with TRBJ2-3; 11 bases line up with TRBD2. The CDR3 extends over 16 amino acids. Germline V gene sequence: CDR1 LNHNV, CDR2 YYDKDF (reference sequence). Trimming removed 1 base from V and 3 bases from J; junction bases left unmatched: 3. The entire variable domain, with the rest obtained from reference TRBV15 and TRBJ2-3, is as follows: DAMVIQNPRYQVTQFGKPVTLSCSQTLNHNVMYWYQQKSSQAPKLLFHYYDKDFNNEADTPDNFQSRRPNTSFCFLDIRSPGLGDTAMYLCATSRVAGGPTDTQYFGPGTRLTVL.

The table lists this clone with many counts. The V gene is TRBV4-1, the J gene TRBJ2-7; maybe TRBD2 (5 bases). Germline V gives CDR1 MGHRA, CDR2 YSYEKL. Deletions cut 1 base from V and 0 bases from J, with 7 bases between. CDR3 size: 14 residues. CDR3 region: CASSQGDYSYEQYF. CDR3 in DNA: TGCGCCAGCAGCCAAGGTGACTACTCCTACGAGCAGTACTTC.